Below are 27 T cell receptor beta chains sequenced from a single sample in a study of blood T cells in healthy people across ages. The authors ran a second PCR of 7 to 11 cycles using a sample-barcoded 5' primer and a J-beta primer mix. One entry per CDR3 protein, called by TCRdb with MiXCR from the 5' RACE reads. The profile shows hundreds of thousands of distinct CDR3 sequences, approximately 30% of them singletons. The sequenced sample consisted of blood. These receptors came from a woman older than 75 in good health.

This chain connects TRBV27 to TRBJ2-7; D is possibly TRBD1 (6 bases). Trimming shortened V by 5 bases and J by 4 bases, and 18 bases separated the two germline ends. CDR1 is MNHEY and CDR2 is SMNVEV in the germline V gene (reference sequence). The CDR3 spans 15 residues. The CDR3 region has the DNA TGTGCCAGCAGTGAGACAGGCAGGTCATATTACGAGCAGTACTTC. Residues: CASSETGRSYYEQYF.

The V gene is TRBV5-1, the J gene TRBJ2-3, with 8 bases fitting TRBD2. CDR3 length: 13 amino acids. From germline, CDR1 is SGHRS and CDR2 YFSETQ. The junction had 7 bases not matched to a gene; V was cut back by 7 bases and J by 6 bases. The CDR3 here is CASSGGPSDTQYF. CDR3 in DNA: TGCGCCAGCTCGGGGGGGCCAAGTGATACGCAGTATTTT.

This clonotype was detected once. V is TRBV20-1 and J is TRBJ1-2, with 9 bases matching TRBD1. CDR1 and CDR2 (germline): DFQATT, SNEGSKA (reference sequence). The CDR3 is 15 residues long. The trim removed 2 bases at V and 3 bases at J, leaving 7 bases unmatched. The CDR3 DNA is TGCAGTGCTAGAACCTCGGGACAGGGTGACTATGGCTACACCTTC. This sequence encodes CSARTSGQGDYGYTF.

This clonotype was seen repeatedly, ten times or more. The V and J genes are TRBV7-2 and TRBJ2-5; TRBD1 matches at 9 bases. Germline CDR1 reads SGHTA; CDR2 reads FQGNSA. V was clipped by 3 bases and J by 2 bases; unmatched bases: 7. The CDR3 is made up of 16 amino acids. CDR3 coding DNA: TGTGCCAGCAGCTTCTACAGGGGGCGGAGGCAAGAGACCCAGTACTTC. It codes for CASSFYRGRRQETQYF. Complete variable domain (other parts from reference TRBV7-2 and TRBJ2-5): GAGVSQSPSNKVTEKGKDVELRCDPISGHTALYWYRQSLGQGLEFLIYFQGNSAPDKSGLPSDRFSAERTGGSVSTLTIQRTQQEDSAVYLCASSFYRGRRQETQYFGPGTRLLVL.

Ten or more counts support this clonotype. V gene TRBV20-1 combines with J gene TRBJ2-7, with 8 bases aligning to TRBD2. The CDR3 loop spans 13 amino acids. Germline lookup yields CDR1 DFQATT and CDR2 SNEGSKA (reference sequence). Trimming removed 5 bases from V and 4 bases from J; junction bases left unmatched: 7. The CDR3 loop is CSAGGSGEYEQYF. Here the CDR3 DNA reads TGCAGTGCTGGGGGTAGCGGGGAGTACGAGCAGTACTTC.

The chain links TRBV28 to TRBJ2-1; perhaps TRBD1 as D (6 bases). The J call may be mistaken, given a closer DNA end match to TRBJ2-7. The CDR3 is 15 amino acids. Germline values: CDR1 MDHEN, CDR2 SYDVKM. CDR3 in amino acids: CASSFGGGVSYEQYF. As DNA, the CDR3 is TGTGCCAGCAGTTTTGGGGGCGGAGTATCCTACGAGCAGTACTTC.

Worth noting for this clonotype: A much bigger clone sits one base away, suggesting this may be a read error. The V and J genes are TRBV20-1 and TRBJ2-7, with a possible D match to TRBD2 (6 bases). This CDR3 has 18 amino acids. Germline loops: CDR1 DFQATT, CDR2 SNEGSKA (reference sequence). Trimming took 0 bases from V and 7 from J, leaving 28 bases between them. CDR3 nucleotide sequence: TGCAGTGCTAGAGATCAGAAGGCGGAGGGACGGGTGATCAATGAGCAGTACTTC. It codes for CSARDQKAEGRVINEQYF.

V is TRBV20-1 and J is TRBJ2-1; tentatively, D is TRBD2 (5 bases). CDR1 is DFQATT and CDR2 is SNEGSKA in the germline V gene (reference sequence). Trimming cost V 1 base and J 7 bases, with 14 bases left between them. The CDR3 consists of 14 residues. The CDR3 region is CSARAGMGVNEQFF. In DNA form, the CDR3 reads TGCAGTGCTAGAGCCGGGATGGGCGTGAATGAGCAGTTCTTC.

The chain carries TRBV27 and TRBJ1-1; no reliable D call. The CDR3 length is 13 residues. Germline CDR1 and CDR2: MNHEY and SMNVEV (reference sequence). Trimming cost V 8 bases and J 4 bases, with 14 bases left between them. CDR3 nucleotide sequence: TGTGCCAGCTTCGAATTTGGAGGCACTGAAGCTTTCTTT. This codes for CASFEFGGTEAFF.

This clonotype has just a few counts. This chain joins TRBV7-9 and TRBJ1-3; D is ambiguous. The CDR3 runs to 13 residues. Trimming took off 2 bases at V and 2 bases at J, with 4 bases between the two ends. The germline gives CDR1 SEHNR, CDR2 FQNEAQ (reference sequence). The CDR3 DNA reads as TGTGCCAGCAGCTTACTCGCTGGAAACACCATATATTTT. Protein sequence: CASSLLAGNTIYF.

This clonotype was found many times. This sequence joins TRBV5-1 and TRBJ2-1, with 10 positions matching TRBD1. V lost 5 bases and J lost 3; bases outside the gene matches: 8. CDR1 SGHRS and CDR2 YFSETQ come from the germline V gene. This CDR3 has 16 residues. For the CDR3, the DNA is TGCGCCAGCAGACGGACCGGGACAGGGGTCTACAATGAGCAGTTCTTC. Its translation is CASRRTGTGVYNEQFF.

This clonotype was observed many times. The V and J genes are TRBV6-2 or TRBV6-3 and TRBJ2-7, with TRBD2 matching 7 bases. With 7 bases clipped from V and 0 bases from J, the junction kept 12 bases outside the gene matches. Per germline, CDR1 MNHEY and CDR2 SVGEGT. The CDR3 extends over 16 amino acids. As DNA, the CDR3 is TGTGCCAGCACCGCAGGGAGGGGAGTGAGCTCCTACGAGCAGTACTTC. It translates to CASTAGRGVSSYEQYF.

The chain joins TRBV6-2 or TRBV6-3 to TRBJ1-1, with D perhaps matching TRBD1 (5 bases). Germline lookup yields CDR1 MNHEY and CDR2 SVGEGT. V was clipped by 6 bases and J by 0 bases, with 14 bases between them. The CDR3 loop spans 15 amino acids. CDR3 coding DNA: TGTGCCAGCAGCTACAGGACCCTCCTGAACACTGAAGCTTTCTTT. It specifies CASSYRTLLNTEAFF.

This clonotype has ten or more counts. This chain connects TRBV15 to TRBJ2-3; TRBD2 might be the D (5 bases). Trimming stripped 2 bases from V and 4 bases from J, with 13 bases between. Germline V gene data show CDR1 as LNHNV and CDR2 as YYDKDF (reference sequence). The CDR3 extends over 15 amino acids. CDR3 sequence (DNA): TGTGCCACCAGCAGATACAACGGGGTCGCAGATACGCAGTATTTT. It translates to CATSRYNGVADTQYF.

On this clonotype: A read error may produce the germline difference seen at one junction end. J is TRBJ1-1 and V is TRBV28; D remains unclear. CDR1 and CDR2 from the germline V gene are MDHEN and SYDVKM. The CDR3 extends over 13 amino acids. CDR3 sequence: CASTSQPNTEVFF. As DNA, the CDR3 is TGTGCCAGCACTTCCCAGCCGAACACTGAAGTTTTCTTT.

This clonotype was found many times. The V call is TRBV5-1, the J call TRBJ2-3; the D gene is possibly TRBD1 (6 bases). Trimming left V 3 bases short and J 5 bases short, with 13 bases between. This CDR3 contains 14 residues. The germline gives CDR1 SGHRS, CDR2 YFSETQ. The CDR3 sequence is CASSSGQSIDTQYF. The CDR3 DNA sequence: TGCGCCAGCAGCTCCGGACAGTCAATAGATACGCAGTATTTT.

The DNA for the CDR3 is TGTGCCAGCGGGAATCGTCCGTTCTTC. It specifies CASGNRPFF. The chain carries TRBV5-5 and TRBJ2-1; D is unclear. CDR1 and CDR2 from the germline V gene are SGHKS and YYEKEE (reference sequence). Trimming pared 7 bases from V and 15 bases from J, leaving 11 bases between. The CDR3 length is 9 residues.

In this sample, this clonotype turned up many times. V usage is TRBV3-1 and J usage is TRBJ2-5; a weak D match, TRBD2 (6 bases). The CDR3 spans 15 residues. Germline values: CDR1 LGHDT, CDR2 YNNKEL (reference sequence). Trimming pared 2 bases from V and 2 bases from J, leaving 12 bases between. DNA for the CDR3: TGTGCCAGCAGCCAAAGTGGGGGGTCACAAGAGACCCAGTACTTC. Its translation is CASSQSGGSQETQYF.

In the case of this clonotype: One base away lies a much larger clone, so this may be a sequencing read error. This rearrangement joins TRBV20-1 to TRBJ2-4; the D gene could be TRBD1 or TRBD2 (5 bases each). With 1 base removed from V and 9 bases from J, the gap between germline ends came to 10 bases. The CDR3 is 12 residues long. Germline V gene lookup returns CDR1 DFQATT and CDR2 SNEGSKA (reference sequence). Here the CDR3 reads CSARVGTGIQYF. The CDR3 DNA is TGCAGTGCTAGAGTAGGGACGGGCATTCAGTACTTC.

This clonotype was counted between two and nine times. The rearrangement uses TRBV18 and TRBJ1-6, with a possible D match to TRBD1 (6 bases). Trimming took off 1 base at V and 7 bases at J, with 11 bases between the two ends. Germline V gene sequence: CDR1 KGHSH, CDR2 LQKENI. The CDR3 length is 15 residues. CDR3 sequence (DNA): TGTGCCAGCTCACCACAGACAGGCGAAAATTCACCCCTCCACTTT. Protein product: CASSPQTGENSPLHF.

This clonotype was seen many times. DNA of the CDR3: TGTGCCAGCAAAGGGGATGACTACAATGAGCAGTTCTTC. It translates to CASKGDDYNEQFF. The chain has TRBV12-3 or TRBV12-4 and TRBJ2-1, with D possibly TRBD1 on 5 matching bases. The length of the CDR3 is 13 residues. The germline V and J ends were trimmed by 7 bases and 3 bases, with 10 bases remaining between them.

This rearrangement joins TRBV6-5 to TRBJ1-1; D is unresolved. The V end lost 2 bases, the J end lost 1 base, and 8 bases lay between the germline ends. The CDR3 is made up of 14 amino acids. Germline CDR1 reads MNHEY; CDR2 reads SVGAGI. CDR3 in amino acids: CASSYGKANTEAFF. Here the CDR3 DNA reads TGTGCCAGCAGTTACGGGAAGGCGAACACTGAAGCTTTCTTT.

In its sample, this clonotype was seen a few times. The chain couples TRBV18 to TRBJ2-7; TRBD2 is a possible D gene (5 bases). Germline V CDR1 and CDR2: KGHSH, LQKENI. The CDR3 sequence is 13 residues long. V shed 2 bases and J shed 6 bases, with 11 bases lying between them. As DNA, the CDR3 is TGTGCCAGCTCACCAAGGGAGTCGGGCGAGCAGTACTTC. Protein sequence: CASSPRESGEQYF.

In its sample, this clonotype was seen many times. J is TRBJ2-3 and V is TRBV20-1; D not certain. Germline V gene data show CDR1 as DFQATT and CDR2 as SNEGSKA (reference sequence). The CDR3 runs to 13 residues. Written as DNA, the CDR3 is TGCAGCCCAACACCCAGCTTCACAGATACGCAGTATTTT. Translating gives CSPTPSFTDTQYF.

This clonotype has ten or more counts. The genes are TRBV4-1 and TRBJ2-1, with D unclear. The CDR3 is made up of 16 amino acids. In germline, CDR1 is MGHRA, CDR2 YSYEKL. Trimming cost V 5 bases and J 0 bases, with 14 bases left between them. CDR3 bases: TGCGCCAGCAGCAGACGGTATGAGAGCTCCTACAATGAGCAGTTCTTC. The encoded protein is CASSRRYESSYNEQFF.

This clonotype came up many times. The chain carries TRBV15 and TRBJ1-5; the match to TRBD1 covers 8 bases. The CDR3 consists of 16 residues. V lost 4 bases to trimming and J lost 1 base; unmatched junction nucleotides: 6. Germline V gives CDR1 LNHNV, CDR2 YYDKDF (reference sequence). In nucleotides, the CDR3 is TGTGCCACCAGCACCCTTGACAGGGGAAGCAATCAGCCCCAGCATTTT. It specifies CATSTLDRGSNQPQHF.

The chain uses TRBV25-1 and TRBJ2-7, with TRBD2 matching 12 bases. V lost 6 bases and J lost 3; bases outside the gene matches: 6. This CDR3 region has 15 residues. Germline V gene lookup returns CDR1 MGHDK and CDR2 SYGVNS. The CDR3 here is CASRGTSGRLYEQYF. Written as DNA, the CDR3 is TGTGCCAGCAGGGGTACTAGCGGGAGGCTCTACGAGCAGTACTTC.